This TCR beta chain was sequenced for a study of long-term antiretroviral therapy in people with HIV. An immunoSEQ assay, version v3.0, was performed at survey level. TCRdb's table, derived via immunoSEQ multiplex PCR, lists solely in-frame clones and lacks some. The table has roughly 44,000 clones, 90% to 95% seen once; the top ten hold about 3%. This TCR came from a woman between 45 and 60 years old with HIV. Sequencing used unsorted PBMCs, obtained 3.7 years after starting antiretroviral therapy.

The CDR3 is CASSPRITHGYTF. In DNA form, the CDR3 reads TGTGCCAGCAGCCCTCGGATCACACATGGCTACACCTTC. The chain employs TRBV7-3 and TRBJ1-2; the D is unclear. Trimming cost V 5 bases and J 6 bases, with 13 bases left between them. CDR3 length equals 13 residues. Germline CDR1 and CDR2: SGHTA and FQGTGA.